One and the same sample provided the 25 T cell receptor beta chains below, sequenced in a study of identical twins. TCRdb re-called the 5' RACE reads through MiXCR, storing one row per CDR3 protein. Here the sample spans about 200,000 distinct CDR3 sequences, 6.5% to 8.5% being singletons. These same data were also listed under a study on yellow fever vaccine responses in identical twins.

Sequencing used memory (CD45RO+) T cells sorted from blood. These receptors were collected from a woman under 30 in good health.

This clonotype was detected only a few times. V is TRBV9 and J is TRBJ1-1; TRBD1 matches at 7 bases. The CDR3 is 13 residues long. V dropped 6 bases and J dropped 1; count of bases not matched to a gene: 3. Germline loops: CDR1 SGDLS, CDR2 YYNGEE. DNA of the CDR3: TGTGCCAGCACGGGGACAGCGAACACTGAAGCTTTCTTT. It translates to CASTGTANTEAFF.

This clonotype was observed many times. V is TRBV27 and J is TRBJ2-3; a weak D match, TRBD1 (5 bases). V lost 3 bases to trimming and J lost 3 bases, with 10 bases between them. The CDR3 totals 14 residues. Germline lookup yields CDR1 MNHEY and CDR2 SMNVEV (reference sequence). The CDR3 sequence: CASSFWGQTDTQYF. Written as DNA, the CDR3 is TGTGCCAGCAGTTTTTGGGGCCAAACAGATACGCAGTATTTT.

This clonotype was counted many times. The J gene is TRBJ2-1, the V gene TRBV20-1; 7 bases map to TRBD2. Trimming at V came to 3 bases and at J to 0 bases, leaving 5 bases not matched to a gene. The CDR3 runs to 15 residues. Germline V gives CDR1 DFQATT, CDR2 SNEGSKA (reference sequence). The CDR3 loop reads CSASPTSSSYNEQFF. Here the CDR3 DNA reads TGCAGTGCTAGCCCGACTAGCAGCTCCTACAATGAGCAGTTCTTC.

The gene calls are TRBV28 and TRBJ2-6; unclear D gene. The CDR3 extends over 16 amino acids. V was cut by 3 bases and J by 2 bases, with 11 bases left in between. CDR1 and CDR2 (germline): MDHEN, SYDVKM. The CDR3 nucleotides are TGTGCCAGCAGTTTCTCGTTCCTCACTGGGGCCAACGTCCTGACTTTC. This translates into CASSFSFLTGANVLTF.

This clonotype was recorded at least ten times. The chain's CDR3 is CASSLGGQVNYGYTF. Here the CDR3 DNA reads TGCGCCAGCAGCTTGGGTGGACAGGTCAACTATGGCTACACCTTC. The chain links TRBV5-1 to TRBJ1-2, with 7 bases identical to TRBD1. The CDR3 is made up of 15 amino acids. V lost 0 bases and J lost 2; bases outside the gene matches: 4. CDR1 is SGHRS, CDR2 YFSETQ, per germline. The full variable domain, completed using reference TRBV5-1 and TRBJ1-2, is KAGVTQTPRYLIKTRGQQVTLSCSPISGHRSVSWYQQTPGQGLQFLFEYFSETQRNKGNFPGRFSGRQFSNSRSEMNVSTLELGDSALYLCASSLGGQVNYGYTFGSGTRLTVV.

CDR3: CASSYTDRTYEQYF. The CDR3 coding sequence is TGTGCCAGCTCTTATACGGACAGAACCTACGAGCAGTACTTC. The chain links TRBV2 to TRBJ2-7, with D maybe TRBD1 (6 bases). Germline V gene data show CDR1 as SNHLY and CDR2 as FYNNEI. V was cut by 8 bases and J by 2 bases, with 16 bases left in between. CDR3 size: 14 residues.

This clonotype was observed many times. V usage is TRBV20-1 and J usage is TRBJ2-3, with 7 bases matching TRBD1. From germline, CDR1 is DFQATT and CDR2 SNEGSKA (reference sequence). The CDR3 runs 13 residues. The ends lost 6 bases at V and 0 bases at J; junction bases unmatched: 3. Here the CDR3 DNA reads TGCAGTGCCCCGACAGGGAGCACAGATACGCAGTATTTT. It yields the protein CSAPTGSTDTQYF.

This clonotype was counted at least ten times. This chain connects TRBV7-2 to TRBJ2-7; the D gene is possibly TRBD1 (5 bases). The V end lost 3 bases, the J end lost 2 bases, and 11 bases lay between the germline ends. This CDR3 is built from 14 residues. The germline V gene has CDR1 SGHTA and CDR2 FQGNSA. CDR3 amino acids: CASSFDRRTYEQYF. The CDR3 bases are TGTGCCAGCAGCTTCGACAGAAGAACCTACGAGCAGTACTTC.

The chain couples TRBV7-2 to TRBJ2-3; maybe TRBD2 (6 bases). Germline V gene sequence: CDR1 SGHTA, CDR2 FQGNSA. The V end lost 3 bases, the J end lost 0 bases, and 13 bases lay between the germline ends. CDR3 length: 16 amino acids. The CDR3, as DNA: TGTGCCAGCAGCTTTAGGTCGGGGAGGAGCACAGATACGCAGTATTTT. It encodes CASSFRSGRSTDTQYF.

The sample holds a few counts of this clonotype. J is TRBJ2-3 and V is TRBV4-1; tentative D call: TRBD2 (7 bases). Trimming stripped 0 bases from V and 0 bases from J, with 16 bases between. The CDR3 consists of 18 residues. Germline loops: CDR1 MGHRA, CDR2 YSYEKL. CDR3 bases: TGCGCCAGCAGCCAAGAGGTCGAAAGGGGGGGTAGCACAGATACGCAGTATTTT. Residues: CASSQEVERGGSTDTQYF.

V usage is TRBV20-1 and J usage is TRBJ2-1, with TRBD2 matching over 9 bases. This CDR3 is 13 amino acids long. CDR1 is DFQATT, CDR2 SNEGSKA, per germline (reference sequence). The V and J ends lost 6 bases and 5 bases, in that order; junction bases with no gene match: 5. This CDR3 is CSAPSGIHNEQFF. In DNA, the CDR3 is TGCAGTGCACCTAGCGGGATCCACAATGAGCAGTTCTTC.

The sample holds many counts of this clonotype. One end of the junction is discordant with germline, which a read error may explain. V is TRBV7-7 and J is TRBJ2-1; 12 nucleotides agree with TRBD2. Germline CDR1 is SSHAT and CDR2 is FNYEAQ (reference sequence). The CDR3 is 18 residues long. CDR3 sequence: CASSLGLAGTSSYNEQFF. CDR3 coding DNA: TGTGCTAGCAGCTTAGGACTAGCGGGAACCAGCTCCTACAATGAGCAGTTCTTC. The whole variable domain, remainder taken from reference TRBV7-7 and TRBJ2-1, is GAGVSQSPRYKVTKRGQDVTLRCDPISSHATLYWYQQALGQGPEFLTYFNYEAQPDKSGLPSDRFSAERPEGSISTLTIQRTEQRDSAMYRCASSLGLAGTSSYNEQFFGPGTRLTVL.

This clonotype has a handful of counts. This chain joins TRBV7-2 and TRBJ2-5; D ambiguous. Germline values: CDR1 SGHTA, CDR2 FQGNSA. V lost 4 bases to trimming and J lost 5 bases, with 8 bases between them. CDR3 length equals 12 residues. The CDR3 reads CASSYDGETQYF. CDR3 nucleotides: TGTGCCAGCAGCTACGATGGGGAGACCCAGTACTTC.

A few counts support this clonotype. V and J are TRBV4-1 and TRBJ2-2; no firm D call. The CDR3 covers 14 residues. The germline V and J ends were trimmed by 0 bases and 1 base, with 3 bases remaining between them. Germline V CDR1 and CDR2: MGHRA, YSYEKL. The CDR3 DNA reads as TGCGCCAGCAGCCAAGAAAGGAACACCGGGGAGCTGTTTTTT. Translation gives CASSQERNTGELFF.

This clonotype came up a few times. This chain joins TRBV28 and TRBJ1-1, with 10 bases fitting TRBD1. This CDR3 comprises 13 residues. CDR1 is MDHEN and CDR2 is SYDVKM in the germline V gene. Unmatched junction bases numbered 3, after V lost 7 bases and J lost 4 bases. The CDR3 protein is CASKDRGGTEAFF. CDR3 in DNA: TGTGCCAGCAAGGACAGGGGGGGCACTGAAGCTTTCTTT.

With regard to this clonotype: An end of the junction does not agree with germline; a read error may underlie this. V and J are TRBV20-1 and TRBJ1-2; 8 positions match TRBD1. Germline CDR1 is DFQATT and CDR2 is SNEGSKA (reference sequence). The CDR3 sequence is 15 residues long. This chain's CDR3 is CSARGQGLRYYGYTF. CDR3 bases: TGCAGTGCCAGAGGACAGGGTCTAAGATACTATGGCTACACCTTC.

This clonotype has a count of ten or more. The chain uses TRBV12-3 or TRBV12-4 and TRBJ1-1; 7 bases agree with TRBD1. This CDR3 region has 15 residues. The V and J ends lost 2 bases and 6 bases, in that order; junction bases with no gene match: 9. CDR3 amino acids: CASSLFDEGAAEAFF. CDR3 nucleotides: TGTGCCAGCAGTTTATTCGATGAGGGGGCCGCTGAAGCTTTCTTT.

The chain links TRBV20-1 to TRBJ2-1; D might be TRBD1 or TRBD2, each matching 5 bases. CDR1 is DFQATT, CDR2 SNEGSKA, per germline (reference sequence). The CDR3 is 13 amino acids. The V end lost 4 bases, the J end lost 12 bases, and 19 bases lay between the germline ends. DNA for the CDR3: TGCAGTGCTACTAACTCCCGGGGCCGCGGGCAGTTCTTC. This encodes CSATNSRGRGQFF.

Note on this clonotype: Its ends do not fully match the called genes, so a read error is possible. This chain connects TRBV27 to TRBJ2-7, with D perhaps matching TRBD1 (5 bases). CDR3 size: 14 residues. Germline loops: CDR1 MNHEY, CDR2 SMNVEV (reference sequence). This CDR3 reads CASSTRQVGAEEYF. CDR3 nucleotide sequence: TGTGCCAGCAGTACCCGACAAGTTGGGGCCGAGGAGTACTTC.

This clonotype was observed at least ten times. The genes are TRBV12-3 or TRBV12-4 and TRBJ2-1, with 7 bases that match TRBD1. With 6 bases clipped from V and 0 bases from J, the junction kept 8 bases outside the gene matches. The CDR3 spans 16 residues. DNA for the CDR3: TGTGCCAGCAGACCAACAGGGGTAGGCTCCTACAATGAGCAGTTCTTC. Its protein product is CASRPTGVGSYNEQFF.

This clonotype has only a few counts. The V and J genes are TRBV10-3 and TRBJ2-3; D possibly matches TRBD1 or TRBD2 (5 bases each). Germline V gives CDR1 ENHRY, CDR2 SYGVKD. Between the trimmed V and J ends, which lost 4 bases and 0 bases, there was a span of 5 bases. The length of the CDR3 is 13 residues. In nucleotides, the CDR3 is TGTGCCATCAGTGGGGACAGCACAGATACGCAGTATTTT. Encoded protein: CAISGDSTDTQYF.

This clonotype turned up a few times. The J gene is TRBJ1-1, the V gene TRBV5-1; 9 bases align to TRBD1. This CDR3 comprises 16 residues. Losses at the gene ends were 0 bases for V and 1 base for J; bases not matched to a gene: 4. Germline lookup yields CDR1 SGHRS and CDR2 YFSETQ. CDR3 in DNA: TGCGCCAGCAGCTTGGGACAGGGGGTGAGGAACACTGAAGCTTTCTTT. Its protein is CASSLGQGVRNTEAFF.

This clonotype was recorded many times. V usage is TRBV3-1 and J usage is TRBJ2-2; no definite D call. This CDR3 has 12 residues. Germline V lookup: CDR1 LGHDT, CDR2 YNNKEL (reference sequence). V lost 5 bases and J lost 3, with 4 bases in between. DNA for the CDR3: TGTGCCAGCAGCAGCTACACCGGGGAGCTGTTTTTT. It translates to CASSSYTGELFF.

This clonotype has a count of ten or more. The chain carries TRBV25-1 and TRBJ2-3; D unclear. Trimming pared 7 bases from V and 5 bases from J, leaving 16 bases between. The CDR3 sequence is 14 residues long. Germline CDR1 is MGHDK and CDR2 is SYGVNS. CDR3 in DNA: TGTGCCAGCACCGCCCCCGGGCCGATAGATACGCAGTATTTT. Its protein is CASTAPGPIDTQYF.

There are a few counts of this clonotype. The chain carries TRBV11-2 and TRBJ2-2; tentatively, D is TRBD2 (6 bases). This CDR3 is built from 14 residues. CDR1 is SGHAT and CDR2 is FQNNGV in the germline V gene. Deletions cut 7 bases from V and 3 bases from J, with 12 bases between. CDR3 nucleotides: TGTGCCAGCACAACAGGAGGGTACACCGGGGAGCTGTTTTTT. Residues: CASTTGGYTGELFF.